What follows describes a single T cell receptor (beta chain). Data came from immunoSEQ multiplex PCR; TCRdb stores just in-frame clones and leaves some out. This table has more than 110,000 clones, 75% to 85% appearing once. From germline, CDR1 is SNHLY and CDR2 FYNNEI. V dropped 6 bases and J dropped 5 bases, with 17 bases sitting between them. The CDR3 runs 15 residues. The data were taken from a study of blood T cell repertoires in COVID-19. For the study at large: The cDNA or gDNA used as material had been derived from T cells, B-cell-depleted T cells, or PBMCs.

The TCR was taken from a man aged 50 to 60 with acute or convalescent COVID-19. Specimen: peripheral blood. J is TRBJ2-1 and V is TRBV2; a possible D gene is TRBD2 (6 bases). The CDR3 reads CASSGEGTQNNEQFF. As DNA, the CDR3 is TGTGCCAGCAGCGGGGAAGGGACTCAGAACAATGAGCAGTTCTTC.